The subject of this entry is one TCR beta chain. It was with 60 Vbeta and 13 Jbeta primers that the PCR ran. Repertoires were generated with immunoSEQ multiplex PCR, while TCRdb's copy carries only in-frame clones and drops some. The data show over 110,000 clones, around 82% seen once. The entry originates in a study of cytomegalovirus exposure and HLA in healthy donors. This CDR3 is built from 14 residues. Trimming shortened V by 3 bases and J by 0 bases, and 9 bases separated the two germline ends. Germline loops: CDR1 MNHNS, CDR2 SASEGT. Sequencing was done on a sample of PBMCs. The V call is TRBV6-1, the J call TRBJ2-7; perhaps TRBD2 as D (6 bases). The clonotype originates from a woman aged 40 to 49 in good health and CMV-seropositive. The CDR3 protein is CASSEGGASYEQYF. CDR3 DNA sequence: TGTGCCAGCAGTGAGGGCGGGGCCTCCTACGAGCAGTACTTC.